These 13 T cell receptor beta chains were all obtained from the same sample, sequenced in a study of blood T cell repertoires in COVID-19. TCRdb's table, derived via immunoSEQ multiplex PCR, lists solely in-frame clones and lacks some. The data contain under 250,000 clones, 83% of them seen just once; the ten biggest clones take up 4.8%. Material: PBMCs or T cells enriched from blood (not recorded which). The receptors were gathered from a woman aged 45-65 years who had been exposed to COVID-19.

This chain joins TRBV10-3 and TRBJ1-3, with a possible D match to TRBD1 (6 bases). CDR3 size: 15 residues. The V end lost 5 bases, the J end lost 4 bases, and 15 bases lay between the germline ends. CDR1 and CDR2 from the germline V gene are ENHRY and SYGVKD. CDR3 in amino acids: CAISQGLPGGNTIYF. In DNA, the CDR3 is TGTGCCATCAGTCAGGGGCTCCCGGGAGGAAACACCATATATTTT.

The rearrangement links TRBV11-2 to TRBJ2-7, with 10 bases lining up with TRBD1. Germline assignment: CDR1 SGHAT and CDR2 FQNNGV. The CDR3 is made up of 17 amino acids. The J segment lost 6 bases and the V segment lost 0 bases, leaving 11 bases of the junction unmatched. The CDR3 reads CASSLEGLATGGFEQYF. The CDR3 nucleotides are TGTGCCAGCAGCTTAGAAGGGCTGGCGACAGGGGGCTTCGAGCAGTACTTC.

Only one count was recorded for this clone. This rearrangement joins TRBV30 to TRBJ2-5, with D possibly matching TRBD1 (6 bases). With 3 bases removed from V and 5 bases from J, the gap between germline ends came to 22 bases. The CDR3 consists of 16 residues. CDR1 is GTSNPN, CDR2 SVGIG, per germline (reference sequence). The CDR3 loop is CAWSERTGFRSETQYF. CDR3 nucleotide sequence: TGTGCCTGGAGCGAACGCACAGGGTTTCGCTCGGAGACCCAGTACTTC.

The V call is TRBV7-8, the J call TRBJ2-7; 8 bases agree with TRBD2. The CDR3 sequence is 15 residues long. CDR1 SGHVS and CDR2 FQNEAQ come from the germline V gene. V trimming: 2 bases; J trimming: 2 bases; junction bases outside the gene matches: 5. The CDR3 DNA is TGTGCCAGCAGCTTACGGCGGGGGGTTACCTACGAGCAGTACTTC. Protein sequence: CASSLRRGVTYEQYF.

In DNA, the CDR3 is TGTGCCACGGGGCAGGCAATAGATAACACCGGGGAGCTGTTTTTT. Its protein is CATGQAIDNTGELFF. This sequence joins TRBV24-1 and TRBJ2-2; tentative D call: TRBD1 (5 bases). V lost 10 bases and J 2 bases, leaving 16 bases between the germline ends. CDR3 length equals 15 residues. The germline CDR1 and CDR2 sequences are KGHDR and SFDVKD.

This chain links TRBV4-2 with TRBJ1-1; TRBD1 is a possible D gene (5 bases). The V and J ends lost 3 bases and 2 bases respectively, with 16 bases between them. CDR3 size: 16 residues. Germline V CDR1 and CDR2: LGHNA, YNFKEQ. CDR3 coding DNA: TGTGCCAGCAGCCAGGACCCTAGGGGCGCCAACACTGAAGCTTTCTTT. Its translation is CASSQDPRGANTEAFF.

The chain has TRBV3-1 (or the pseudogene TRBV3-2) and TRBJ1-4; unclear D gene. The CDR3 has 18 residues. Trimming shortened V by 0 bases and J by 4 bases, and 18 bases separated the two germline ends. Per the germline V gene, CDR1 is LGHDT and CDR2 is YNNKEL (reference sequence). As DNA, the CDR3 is TGTGCCAGCAGCCAAGATAGCGGGATGAGAGGTGTTAATGAAAAACTGTTTTTT. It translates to CASSQDSGMRGVNEKLFF.

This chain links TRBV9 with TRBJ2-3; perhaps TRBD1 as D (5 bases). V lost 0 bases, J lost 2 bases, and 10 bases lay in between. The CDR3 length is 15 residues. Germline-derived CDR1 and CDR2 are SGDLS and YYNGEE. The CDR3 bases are TGTGCCAGCAGCGTAGGAAGGACAACCACAGATACGCAGTATTTT. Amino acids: CASSVGRTTTDTQYF.

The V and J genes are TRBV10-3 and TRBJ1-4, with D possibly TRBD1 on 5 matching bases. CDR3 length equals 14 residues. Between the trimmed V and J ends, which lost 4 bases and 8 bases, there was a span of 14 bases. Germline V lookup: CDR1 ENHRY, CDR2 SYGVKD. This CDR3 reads CAISGGLRGEKLFF. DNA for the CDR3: TGTGCCATCAGTGGTGGCCTACGGGGGGAAAAACTGTTTTTT.

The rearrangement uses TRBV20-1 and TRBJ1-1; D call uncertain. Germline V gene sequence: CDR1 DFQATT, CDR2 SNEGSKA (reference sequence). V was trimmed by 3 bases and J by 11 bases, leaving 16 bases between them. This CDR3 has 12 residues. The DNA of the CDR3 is TGCAGTGCTAGTGGTTCGGGAATGGCGGCTTTCTTT. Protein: CSASGSGMAAFF.

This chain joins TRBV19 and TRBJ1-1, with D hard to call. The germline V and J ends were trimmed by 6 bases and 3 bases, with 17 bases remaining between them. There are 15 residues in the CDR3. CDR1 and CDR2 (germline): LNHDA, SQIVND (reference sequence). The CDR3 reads CASRLRRGGDTEAFF. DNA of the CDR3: TGTGCCAGTAGACTCCGACGGGGAGGCGACACTGAAGCTTTCTTT.

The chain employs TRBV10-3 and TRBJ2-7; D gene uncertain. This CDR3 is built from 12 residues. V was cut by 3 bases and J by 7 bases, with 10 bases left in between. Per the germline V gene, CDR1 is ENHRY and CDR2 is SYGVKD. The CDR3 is CAISDFPSEQYF. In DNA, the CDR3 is TGTGCCATCAGTGACTTTCCCTCGGAGCAGTACTTC.

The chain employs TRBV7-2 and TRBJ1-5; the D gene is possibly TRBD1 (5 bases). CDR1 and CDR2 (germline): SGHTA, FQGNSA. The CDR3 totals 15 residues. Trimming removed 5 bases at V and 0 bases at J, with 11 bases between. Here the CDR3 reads CASSHGHISNQPQHF. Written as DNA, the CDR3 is TGTGCCAGCAGCCACGGACATATTAGCAATCAGCCCCAGCATTTT.